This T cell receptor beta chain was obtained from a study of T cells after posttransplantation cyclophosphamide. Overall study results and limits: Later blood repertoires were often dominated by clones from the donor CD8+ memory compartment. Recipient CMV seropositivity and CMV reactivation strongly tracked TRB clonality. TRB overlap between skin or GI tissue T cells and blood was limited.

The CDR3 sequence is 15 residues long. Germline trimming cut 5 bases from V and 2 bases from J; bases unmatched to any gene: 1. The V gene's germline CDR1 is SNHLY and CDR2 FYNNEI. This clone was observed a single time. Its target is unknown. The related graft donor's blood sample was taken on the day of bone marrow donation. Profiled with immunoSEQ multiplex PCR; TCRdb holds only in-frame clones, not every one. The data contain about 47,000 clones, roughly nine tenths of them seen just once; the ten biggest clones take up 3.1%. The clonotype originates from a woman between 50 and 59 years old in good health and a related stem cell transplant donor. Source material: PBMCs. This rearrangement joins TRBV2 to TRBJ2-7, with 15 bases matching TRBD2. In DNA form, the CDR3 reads TGTGCCAGCAGTTGGACTAGCGGGGGGGCCTACGAGCAGTACTTC. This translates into CASSWTSGGAYEQYF.